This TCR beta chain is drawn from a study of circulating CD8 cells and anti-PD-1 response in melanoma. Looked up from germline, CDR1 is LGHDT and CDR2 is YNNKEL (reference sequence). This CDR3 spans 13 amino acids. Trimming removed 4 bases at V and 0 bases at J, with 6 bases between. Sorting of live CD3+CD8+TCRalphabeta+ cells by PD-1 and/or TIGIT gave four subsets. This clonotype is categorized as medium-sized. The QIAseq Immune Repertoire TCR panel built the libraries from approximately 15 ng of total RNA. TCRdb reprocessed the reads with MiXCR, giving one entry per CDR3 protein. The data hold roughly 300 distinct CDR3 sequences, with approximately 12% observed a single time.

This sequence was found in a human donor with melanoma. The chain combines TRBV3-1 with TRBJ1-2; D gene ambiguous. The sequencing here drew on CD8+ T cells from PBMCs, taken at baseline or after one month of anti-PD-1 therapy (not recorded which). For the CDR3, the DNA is TGTGCCAGCAGCCCCGGATCTAACTATGGCTACACCTTC. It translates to CASSPGSNYGYTF.